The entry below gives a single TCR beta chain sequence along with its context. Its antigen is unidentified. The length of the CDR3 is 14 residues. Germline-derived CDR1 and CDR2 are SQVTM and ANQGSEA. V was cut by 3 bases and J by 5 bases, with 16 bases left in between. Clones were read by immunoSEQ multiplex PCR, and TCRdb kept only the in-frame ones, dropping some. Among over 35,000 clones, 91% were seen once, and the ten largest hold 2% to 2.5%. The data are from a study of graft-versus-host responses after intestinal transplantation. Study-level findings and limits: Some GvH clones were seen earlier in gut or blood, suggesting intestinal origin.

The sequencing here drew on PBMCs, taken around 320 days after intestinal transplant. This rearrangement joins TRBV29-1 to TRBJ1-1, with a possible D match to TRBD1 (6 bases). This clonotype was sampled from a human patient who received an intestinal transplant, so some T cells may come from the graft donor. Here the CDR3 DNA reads TGCAGCGTTGAGCGCCGGGGGAGGGGGACTGAAGCTTTCTTT. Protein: CSVERRGRGTEAFF.